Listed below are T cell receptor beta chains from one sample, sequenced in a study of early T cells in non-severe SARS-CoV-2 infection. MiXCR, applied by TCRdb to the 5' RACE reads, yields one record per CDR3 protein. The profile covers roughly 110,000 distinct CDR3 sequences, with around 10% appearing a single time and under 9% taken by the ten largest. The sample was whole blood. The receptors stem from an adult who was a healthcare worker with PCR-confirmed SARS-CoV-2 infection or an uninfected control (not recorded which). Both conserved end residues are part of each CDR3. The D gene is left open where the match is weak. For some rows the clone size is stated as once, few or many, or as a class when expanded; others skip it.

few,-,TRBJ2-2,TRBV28,TGTGCCAGCAGTTTGTCGTCCACGGGCGGGGAGCTGTTTTTT,CASSLSSTGGELFF
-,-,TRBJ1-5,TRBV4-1,TGCGCCCGAGGGAGGACCCAGCATTTT,CARGRTQHF
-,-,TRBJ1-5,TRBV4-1,TGCGCCAGCAGCCAAGATCCAGGGATGGGCAATCAGCCCCAGCATTTT,CASSQDPGMGNQPQHF
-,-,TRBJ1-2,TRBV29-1,TGCAGCGGAAGGGACGAAACCGACTATGGCTACACCTTC,CSGRDETDYGYTF
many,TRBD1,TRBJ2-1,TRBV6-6,TGTGCCAGCACTTCCGGACAGGGAATAGGGGAGTTCTTC,CASTSGQGIGEFF
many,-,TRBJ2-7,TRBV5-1,TGCGCCAGCAGCTTGGTGACAGGAGGGACCTACGAGCAGTACTTC,CASSLVTGGTYEQYF
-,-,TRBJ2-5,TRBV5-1,TGCGCCAGCAGCTTGGATCCCAACCAAGAGACCCAGTACTTC,CASSLDPNQETQYF
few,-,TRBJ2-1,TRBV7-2,TGTGCCAGCAGCTTAAACACATGGACTGAGCAGTTCTTC,CASSLNTWTEQFF
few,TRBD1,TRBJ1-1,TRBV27,TGTGCCAGCAGTTTAGGGGACAGGGGAAGCACTGAAGCTTTCTTT,CASSLGDRGSTEAFF
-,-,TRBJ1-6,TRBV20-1,TGCAGTGCTAGAGAATCCTCAAGAACAGCCCTCCACTTT,CSARESSRTALHF
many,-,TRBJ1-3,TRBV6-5,TGTGCCAGCACCGACGGGCTGGGGTCTCCTGGAAACACCATATATTTT,CASTDGLGSPGNTIYF
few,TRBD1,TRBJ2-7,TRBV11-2,TGTGCCAGCAGCTCCATTTCCTGGACAGGGACCTACGAGCAGTACTTC,CASSSISWTGTYEQYF
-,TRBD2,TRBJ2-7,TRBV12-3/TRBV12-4,TGTGCCAGCAGTCTCCCAGCGGGAGGAGGGTTCTACGAGCAGTACTTC,CASSLPAGGGFYEQYF
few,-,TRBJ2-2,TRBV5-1,TGCGCCAGCAGCTTGGCCGGGGAAACCGGGGAGCTGTTTTTT,CASSLAGETGELFF
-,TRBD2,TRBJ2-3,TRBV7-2,TGTGCCAGCCCGCGGGGGGATACGCAGTATTTT,CASPRGDTQYF
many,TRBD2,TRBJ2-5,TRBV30,TGTGCCTGGATTCCTAGCGGGAGGCCCATCACAAAAGAGACCCAGTACTTC,CAWIPSGRPITKETQYF
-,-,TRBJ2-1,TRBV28,TGTGCCAGCAGTTCCACTACGAATGAGCAGTTCTTC,CASSSTTNEQFF
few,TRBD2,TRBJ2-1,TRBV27,TGTGCCAGCAGTTTGTTTAGCGGGAGCTCCTACAATGAGCAGTTCTTC,CASSLFSGSSYNEQFF
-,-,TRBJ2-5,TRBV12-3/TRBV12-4,TGTGCCAGCAGCTTGGACTTGATTCAAGAGACCCAGTACTTC,CASSLDLIQETQYF
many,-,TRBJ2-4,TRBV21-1,TGTGCCAGCAGCGCAGTCGAGCCGGGACTAGCGGGAGGGAACATTCAGTACTTC,CASSAVEPGLAGGNIQYF
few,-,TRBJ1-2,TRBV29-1,TGCAGCGTTGAAGGGCGCGGATATGGCTACACCTTC,CSVEGRGYGYTF
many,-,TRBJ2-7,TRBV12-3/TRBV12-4,TGTGCCAGCAGTTTCGAGGTGGACTACGAGCAGTACTTC,CASSFEVDYEQYF